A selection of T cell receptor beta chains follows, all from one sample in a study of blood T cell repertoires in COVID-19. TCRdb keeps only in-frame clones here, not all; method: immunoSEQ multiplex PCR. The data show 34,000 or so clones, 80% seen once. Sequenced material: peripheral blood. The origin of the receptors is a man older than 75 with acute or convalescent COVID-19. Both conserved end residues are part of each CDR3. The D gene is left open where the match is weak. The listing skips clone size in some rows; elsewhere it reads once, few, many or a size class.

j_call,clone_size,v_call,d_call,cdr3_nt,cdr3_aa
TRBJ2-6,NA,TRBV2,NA,TGTGCCGGGTCCAGCGTTGCTGGGGCCAACGTCCTGACTTTC,CAGSSVAGANVLTF
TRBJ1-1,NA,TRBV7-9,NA,TGTGCCAGCAGCTTAGAGGGAGGGACAGAAGCTTTCTTT,CASSLEGGTEAFF
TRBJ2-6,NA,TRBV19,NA,TGTGCCAGTAGTATTAGTCGATCTGGGGCCAACGTCCTGACTTTC,CASSISRSGANVLTF
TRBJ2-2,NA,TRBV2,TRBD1,TGTGCCAGCAGTCGGACAGGGACCGGGGAGCTGTTTTTT,CASSRTGTGELFF
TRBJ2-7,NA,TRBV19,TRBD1,TGTGCCAGTAGTATAAGTGGGTACAGGGGTGGCGAGCAGTACTTC,CASSISGYRGGEQYF
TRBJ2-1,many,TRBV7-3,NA,TGTGCCAGCAGCTTACCGCACGCGGAGCAGTTCTTC,CASSLPHAEQFF
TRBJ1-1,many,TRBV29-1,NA,TGCAGCGTTGGTTTCCAGGGGATCACTGAAGCTTTCTTT,CSVGFQGITEAFF
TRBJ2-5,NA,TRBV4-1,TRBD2,TGCGCCAGCAGCCCCAAATGGGGGGGTGGAAGCTCGTCCCAAGAGACCCAGTACTTC,CASSPKWGGGSSSQETQYF
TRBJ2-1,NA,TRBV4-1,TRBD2,TGCGCCAGCAGCCAAGTTCTATTGACTAGCGGGAGTATGATTGAGCAGTTCTTC,CASSQVLLTSGSMIEQFF
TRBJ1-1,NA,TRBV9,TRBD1,TGTGCCAGCAGCGGACAGGGAACTGAAGCTTTCTTT,CASSGQGTEAFF
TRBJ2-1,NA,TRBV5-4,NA,TGTGCCAGCAGCTTGGACAGGACAGCCTCCTACAATGAGCAGTTCTTC,CASSLDRTASYNEQFF
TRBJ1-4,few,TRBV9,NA,TGTGCCAGCAGCGTCGCGGCAACTAATGAAAAACTGTTTTTT,CASSVAATNEKLFF
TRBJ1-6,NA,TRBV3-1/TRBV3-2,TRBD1,TGTGCCAGCAGCCTACGGGACAGAAATTCACCCCTCCACTTT,CASSLRDRNSPLHF
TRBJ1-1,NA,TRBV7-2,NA,TGTGCCAGCAGCTTTGGACAGATGAACACTGAAGCTTTCTTT,CASSFGQMNTEAFF
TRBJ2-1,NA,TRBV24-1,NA,TGTGCCACCAGTGATCCGAGCCGCGGGAATGAGCAGTTCTTC,CATSDPSRGNEQFF
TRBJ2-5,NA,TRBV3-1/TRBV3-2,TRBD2,TGTGCCAGCAGCCAAGCTCGAGCGGGGGGCCATTTGGAGACCCAGTACTTC,CASSQARAGGHLETQYF
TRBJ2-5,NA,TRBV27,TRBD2,TGTGCCAGCAGTTTACGGCGGGGGGCGCAAGAGACCCAGTACTTC,CASSLRRGAQETQYF
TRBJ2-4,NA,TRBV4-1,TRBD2,TGCGCCAGCAGCCCAGCGACTAGCGGGGGGGCGGTAGCCAAAAACATTCAGTACTTC,CASSPATSGGAVAKNIQYF
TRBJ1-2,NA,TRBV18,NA,TGTGCCAGCTCACCAGATATAAGTGTTAGCTATGGCTACACCTTC,CASSPDISVSYGYTF
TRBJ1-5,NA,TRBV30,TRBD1,TGTGCCTGGAGTGTACAGGGGGCTCAGCCCCAGCATTTT,CAWSVQGAQPQHF
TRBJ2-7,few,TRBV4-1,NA,TGCGCCAGCAGCCAAGATGGCTTCGGGGTTACCTACGAGCAGTACTTC,CASSQDGFGVTYEQYF
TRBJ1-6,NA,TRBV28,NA,TGTGCCAGCAGTGAGAGGGCCTTAGGGTATAATTCACCCCTCCACTTT,CASSERALGYNSPLHF
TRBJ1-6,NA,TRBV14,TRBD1,TGTGCCAGCAGCAGGGGGCCCAGGAATTCACCCCTCCACTTT,CASSRGPRNSPLHF
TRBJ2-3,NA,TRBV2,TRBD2,TGTGCCAGCAGTGAAAGACTAGCGAGTAGCACAGATACGCAGTATTTT,CASSERLASSTDTQYF
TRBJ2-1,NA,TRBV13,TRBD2,TGTGCCAGCAGACCGACTAGCGGGAGGATTCGTGAGCAGTTCTTC,CASRPTSGRIREQFF
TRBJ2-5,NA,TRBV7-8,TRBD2,TGTGCCAGCAGCCGAGGGGTAGCGGGAAAGCAGGAGACCCAGTACTTC,CASSRGVAGKQETQYF
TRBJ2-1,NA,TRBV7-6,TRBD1,TGTGCCAGCAGCCTTACGGGACAGACCTACAATGAGCAGTTCTTC,CASSLTGQTYNEQFF
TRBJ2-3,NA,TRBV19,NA,TGTGCCAGTAGTACCCAACTCTCGGATACGCAGTATTTT,CASSTQLSDTQYF
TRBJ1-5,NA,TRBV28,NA,TGTGCCAGCAGTAGGTGGGGGCGCGGTCAGCCCCAGCATTTT,CASSRWGRGQPQHF
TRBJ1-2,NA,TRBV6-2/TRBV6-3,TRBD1,TGTGCCAGCAGCAGACAGGGGGGAGGCTTCTATGGCTACACCTTC,CASSRQGGGFYGYTF
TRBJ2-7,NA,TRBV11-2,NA,TGTGCCAGCAGCTTGGGGCCCAACTACGAGCAGTACTTC,CASSLGPNYEQYF
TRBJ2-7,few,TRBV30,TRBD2,TGTGCCTGGAGTGTACCTAGTTTGCGGGAGGATCTATACGAGCAGTACTTC,CAWSVPSLREDLYEQYF
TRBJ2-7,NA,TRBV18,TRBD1,TGTGCCAGCTCCCCGAGACAGGGGGCGGTATACGAGCAGTACTTC,CASSPRQGAVYEQYF
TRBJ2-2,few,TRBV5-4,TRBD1,TGTGCCAGCAGCGGGGGACAGGGCAGTTTGGAAAACACCGGGGAGCTGTTTTTT,CASSGGQGSLENTGELFF
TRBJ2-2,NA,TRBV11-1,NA,TGTGCCAGCACCAGGGGAAGGGATCGAGGGGAGCTGTTTTTT,CASTRGRDRGELFF
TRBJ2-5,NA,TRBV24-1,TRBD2,TGTGCCACCAGTGAGCAAGGACTAGCGGGGGGCTGGGAGACCCAGTACTTC,CATSEQGLAGGWETQYF
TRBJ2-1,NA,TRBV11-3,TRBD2,TGTGCCAGCAGCTCGAAAGGGACTAGCGGGAGTAAGCAGTTCTTC,CASSSKGTSGSKQFF
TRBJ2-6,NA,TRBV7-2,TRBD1,TGTGCCAGCAGCTTAGTACAGGGGTCCGGGGCCAACGTCCTGACTTTC,CASSLVQGSGANVLTF
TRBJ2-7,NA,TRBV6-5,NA,TGTGCCAGCAGTAACCTAATGCGACAGGCCTACGAGCAGTACTTC,CASSNLMRQAYEQYF
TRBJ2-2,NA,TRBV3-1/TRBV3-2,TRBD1,TGTGCCAGCAGCCAAACCCCTGGCAGGGGGCCTACGAACACCGGGGAGCTGTTTTTT,CASSQTPGRGPTNTGELFF
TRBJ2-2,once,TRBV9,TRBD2,TGTGCCAGCAGCGGACTAGCGGCGAACACCGGGGAGCTGTTTTTT,CASSGLAANTGELFF
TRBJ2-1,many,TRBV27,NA,TGTGCCAGCAGTTTAAATTGGGCCAATGAGCAGTTCTTC,CASSLNWANEQFF
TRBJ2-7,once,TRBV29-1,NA,TGCAGCGTTGAACCGTCAGGGGCCTACGAGCAGTACTTC,CSVEPSGAYEQYF
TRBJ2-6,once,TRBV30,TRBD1,TGTGCCTGGAGTGTAGGGACAGGCTACGCTGGGGCCAACGTCCTGACTTTC,CAWSVGTGYAGANVLTF
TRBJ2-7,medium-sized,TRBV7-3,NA,TGTGCCAGCAGCTTAGAATTTCTGAACAGGGACGAGCAGTACTTC,CASSLEFLNRDEQYF
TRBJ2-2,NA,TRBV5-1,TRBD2,TGCGCCAGCAGCTTTACTAGCGGGGCGGCCACCGGGGAGCTGTTTTTT,CASSFTSGAATGELFF
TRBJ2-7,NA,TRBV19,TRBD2,TGTGCCAGTAGTATAGGACTAGCGGACTACGAGCAGTACTTC,CASSIGLADYEQYF
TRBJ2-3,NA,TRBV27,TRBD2,TGTGCCAGCAGTAAACCCCGGTGGGGACTAGCGCCAGATACGCAGTATTTT,CASSKPRWGLAPDTQYF
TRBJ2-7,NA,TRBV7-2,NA,TGTGCCAGCAGCTCCCAGCGGTTGTACGAGCAGTACTTC,CASSSQRLYEQYF
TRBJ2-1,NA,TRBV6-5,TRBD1,TGTGCCAGCAGCTCCGGGACAGGGTTTCGATATGAGCAGTTCTTC,CASSSGTGFRYEQFF
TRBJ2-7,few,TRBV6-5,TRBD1,TGTGCCAGCAGTTACAGGGGACAGGGTACCTACGAGCAGTACTTC,CASSYRGQGTYEQYF
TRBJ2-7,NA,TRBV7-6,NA,TGTGCCAGCAGCTCTTACAGGGAGCCGGGCGAGCAGTACTTC,CASSSYREPGEQYF
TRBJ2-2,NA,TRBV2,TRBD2,TGTGCCAGCAGTGAACGGGGGGGTAATTATCGGGAGCTGTTTTTT,CASSERGGNYRELFF
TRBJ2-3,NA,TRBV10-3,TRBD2,TGTGCCATCAGTCCCGGGTCTCGGGGGGGCACAGATACGCAGTATTTT,CAISPGSRGGTDTQYF
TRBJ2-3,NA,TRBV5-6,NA,TGTGCCAGCACCTCCGGATGGGAGAGGGATACGCAGTATTTT,CASTSGWERDTQYF
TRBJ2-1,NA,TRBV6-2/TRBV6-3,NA,TGTGCCAGCAGTTCCTCGAGGGATAACGAGCAGTTCTTC,CASSSSRDNEQFF
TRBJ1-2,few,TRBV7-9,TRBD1,TGTGCCAGCAGCTGGGACAGCCAGGTCTATGGCTACACCTTC,CASSWDSQVYGYTF
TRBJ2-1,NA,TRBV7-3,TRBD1,TGTGCCAGCAGCTCGGACAGGGGATCCTACAATGAGCAGTTCTTC,CASSSDRGSYNEQFF
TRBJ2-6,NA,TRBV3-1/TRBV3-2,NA,TGTGCCAGCAGCCAAGATGACCCTTTAACTAGTTTCTCTGGGGCCAACGTCCTGACTTTC,CASSQDDPLTSFSGANVLTF
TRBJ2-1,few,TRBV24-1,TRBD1,TGTGCCACCAGTGATTTGCAGCGCGACAGGGTTGGCCACAATGAGCAGTTCTTC,CATSDLQRDRVGHNEQFF